This T cell receptor (beta chain) was retrieved from a study of T cells in Graves' hyperthyroidism and ophthalmopathy. This CDR3 region has 16 residues. Germline V lookup: CDR1 GTSNPN, CDR2 SVGIG (reference sequence). V was pared by 3 bases and J by 4 bases, with 18 bases between. Findings and caveats of the study: Appearing also in blood were most of the thyroid clonotypes expanded above 0.001. From stable hyperthyroidism, ophthalmopathy was separated by a 13 V-J model.

Ophthalmopathy patients showed a Clinical Activity Score of at least 3, NOSPECS grade of at least 4 and duration under 3 months. The diagnostic basis comprised clinical symptoms, serum thyroxine and TRAb, thyroid ultrasound and orbital computed tomography. Worth noting for this clonotype: What it binds is not known.

TCR beta CDR3 sequences were amplified from RNA transcripts. A first-round RT-PCR of the TCR CDR3 used the HTBI primer set. MiXCR was run by TCRdb on the multiplex PCR reads, yielding one entry per CDR3 protein. This sample yields around 600,000 distinct CDR3 sequences, of which about 15% are seen a single time; approximately 12% belongs to the top ten. Sequencing was carried out using blood. This chain connects TRBV30 to TRBJ1-4; D is perhaps TRBD1 (5 bases). The TCR originated in a woman aged 45 to 65 with Graves' ophthalmopathy. This chain's CDR3 is CAWSNDGTAFNEKLFF. The CDR3 nucleotides are TGTGCCTGGAGCAACGACGGGACGGCTTTTAATGAAAAACTGTTTTTT.